Listed here are 29 T cell receptor beta chains from one sample, sequenced in a study of T cells in Graves' hyperthyroidism and ophthalmopathy. There were TCR beta CDR3 regions amplified from RNA transcripts. The TCR CDR3 first-round RT-PCR relied on the HTBI primer set. A single record per CDR3 protein comes from TCRdb applying MiXCR to the multiplex PCR reads. The table shows roughly 740,000 distinct CDR3 sequences, with less than 20% occurring only once. Sequenced: blood. These receptors were collected from a man aged 18 to 29 with Graves' hyperthyroidism.

V and J are TRBV19 and TRBJ2-7; 9 bases fit TRBD1. Trimming took 4 bases from V and 2 from J; bases not matched to a gene: 9. This CDR3 contains 16 residues. The germline gives CDR1 LNHDA, CDR2 SQIVND (reference sequence). The CDR3 nucleotides are TGTGCCAGTAGTAAGAGGACAGGGGATGGTCCCTACGAGCAGTACTTC. Translated, it gives CASSKRTGDGPYEQYF.

The genes are TRBV30 and TRBJ2-3, with D unresolved. The CDR3 runs 15 residues. Per the germline V gene, CDR1 is GTSNPN and CDR2 is SVGIG (reference sequence). The germline V and J ends were trimmed by 5 bases and 3 bases, with 18 bases remaining between them. In nucleotides, the CDR3 is TGTGCCTGGGCAACCCCGGCACAGCTGACAGATACGCAGTATTTT. Translated, it gives CAWATPAQLTDTQYF.

The rearrangement uses TRBV5-4 and TRBJ1-6; D is undetermined. The V gene's germline CDR1 is SGHNT and CDR2 YYREEE (reference sequence). The CDR3 runs to 14 residues. Trimming shortened V by 2 bases and J by 5 bases, and 8 bases separated the two germline ends. As DNA, the CDR3 is TGTGCCAGCAGCTTTGAGAGAAATAATTCACCCCTCCACTTT. This translates into CASSFERNNSPLHF.

This clonotype was seen many times. The chain has TRBV12-3 or TRBV12-4 and TRBJ2-1, with 8 bases that match TRBD2. The CDR3 length is 12 residues. Trimming at V came to 3 bases and at J to 10 bases, leaving 2 bases not matched to a gene. The DNA of the CDR3 is TGTGCCAGCAGTTTCACTAGCGGCGAGCAGTTCTTC. It encodes CASSFTSGEQFF.

In its sample, this clonotype was seen a few times. The chain recombines TRBV15 with TRBJ2-5; 7 positions agree with TRBD2. The CDR3 sequence is 16 residues long. V gave up 0 bases and J gave up 5 bases; unmatched junction bases: 9. Germline CDR1 is LNHNV and CDR2 is YYDKDF (reference sequence). This chain's CDR3 is CATSRDPLGGSETQYF. CDR3 sequence (DNA): TGTGCCACCAGCAGAGATCCCTTAGGCGGGAGTGAGACCCAGTACTTC. Filled out from reference TRBV15 and TRBJ2-5, the complete variable domain reads DAMVIQNPRYQVTQFGKPVTLSCSQTLNHNVMYWYQQKSSQAPKLLFHYYDKDFNNEADTPDNFQSRRPNTSFCFLDIRSPGLGDTAMYLCATSRDPLGGSETQYFGPGTRLLVL.

In the case of this clonotype: This may be a read error: a much more frequent sequence differs by one nucleotide. J is TRBJ2-7 and V is TRBV12-3 or TRBV12-4; weak D call: TRBD2 (6 bases). Trimming stripped 6 bases from V and 7 bases from J, with 19 bases between. The CDR3 covers 14 residues. CDR3 nucleotides: TGTGCCAGCAGCTTGACTGGCGGGGCCCCTGAGCAGTACTTC. Protein product: CASSLTGGAPEQYF.

This clonotype has at least ten counts. The genes are TRBV7-9 and TRBJ2-5, with D uncertain. This CDR3 contains 13 residues. CDR1 and CDR2 from the germline V gene are SEHNR and FQNEAQ (reference sequence). V was cut by 3 bases and J by 1 base, with 6 bases left in between. The CDR3 nucleotides are TGTGCCAGCAGCTTCGGCAGCCAAGAGACCCAGTACTTC. Translating gives CASSFGSQETQYF.

This clonotype was seen just once. This chain joins TRBV20-1 and TRBJ2-7, with D possibly being TRBD2 (5 bases). Trimming left V 0 bases short and J 5 bases short, with 14 bases between. Germline V lookup: CDR1 DFQATT, CDR2 SNEGSKA (reference sequence). This CDR3 has 14 residues. The DNA for the CDR3 is TGCAGTGCTAGAGATCGAACGGGGAGCAACGAGCAGTACTTC. Its translation is CSARDRTGSNEQYF.

This clonotype occurred many times. The CDR3 loop reads CASSFRDRGPDTQYF. CDR3 coding DNA: TGTGCCAGCAGCTTCCGGGACAGGGGACCAGATACGCAGTATTTT. This sequence joins TRBV7-2 and TRBJ2-3; 10 bases agree with TRBD1. The J segment lost 4 bases and the V segment lost 3 bases, leaving 4 bases of the junction unmatched. The CDR3 is 15 amino acids. Germline values: CDR1 SGHTA, CDR2 FQGNSA.

This clonotype was detected a few times. The chain recombines TRBV20-1 with TRBJ2-7, with TRBD2 identical over 8 bases. The CDR3 is 14 residues long. Germline CDR1 DFQATT, CDR2 SNEGSKA (reference sequence). The junction had 9 bases not matched to a gene; V was cut back by 7 bases and J by 1 base. The CDR3 nucleotides are TGCAGTGGACTATTCCGGGGGGGTTCCTACGAGCAGTACTTC. It yields the protein CSGLFRGGSYEQYF.

V usage is TRBV20-1 and J usage is TRBJ2-3, with D unresolved. CDR3 length: 14 residues. Per germline, CDR1 DFQATT and CDR2 SNEGSKA (reference sequence). Deletions cut 6 bases from V and 3 bases from J, with 16 bases between. Written as DNA, the CDR3 is TGCAGTGCGGAAGCCGAACCCACTACAGATACGCAGTATTTT. As protein: CSAEAEPTTDTQYF.

There are many counts of this clonotype. The chain employs TRBV7-2 and TRBJ2-2; 10 positions match TRBD2. Trimming at V came to 3 bases and at J to 14 bases, leaving 9 bases not matched to a gene. CDR1 is SGHTA and CDR2 is FQGNSA in the germline V gene. The CDR3 spans 14 residues. The CDR3 region has the DNA TGTGCCAGCAGCTTGGTCCATAGCGGGAGGAACCTGTTTTTT. It yields the protein CASSLVHSGRNLFF.

This rearrangement joins TRBV3-1 to TRBJ1-2; TRBD1 is a possible D gene (6 bases). This CDR3 spans 15 amino acids. The ends were cut back, 1 base at V and 4 bases at J, with 13 bases in the middle. Looked up from germline, CDR1 is LGHDT and CDR2 is YNNKEL (reference sequence). The CDR3 loop is CASSQVQGPLYGYTF. As DNA, the CDR3 is TGTGCCAGCAGCCAAGTGCAGGGGCCCCTCTATGGCTACACCTTC. Full variable domain (outside the CDR3, taken from reference TRBV3-1 and TRBJ1-2): DTAVSQTPKYLVTQMGNDKSIKCEQNLGHDTMYWYKQDSKKFLKIMFSYNNKELIINETVPNRFSPKSPDKAHLNLHINSLELGDSAVYFCASSQVQGPLYGYTFGSGTRLTVV.

The V call is TRBV20-1, the J call TRBJ2-2; 12 nucleotides align to TRBD1. The germline CDR1 and CDR2 sequences are DFQATT and SNEGSKA (reference sequence). V lost 7 bases, J lost 7 bases, and 10 bases stayed unmatched. The CDR3 extends over 15 amino acids. CDR3 protein: CSVLPGQGAVGELFF. The DNA for the CDR3 is TGCAGTGTTTTACCGGGACAGGGGGCGGTCGGGGAGCTGTTTTTT.

This clonotype came up many times. The chain links TRBV28 to TRBJ1-5, with D possibly being TRBD1 (6 bases). The germline V gene encodes CDR1 MDHEN and CDR2 SYDVKM. The CDR3 runs 14 residues. The V end was cut by 7 bases, the J end by 7 bases, with 17 bases between. The CDR3 spells CASINPGAEQPQHF. The CDR3 coding sequence is TGTGCCAGCATCAATCCGGGGGCGGAACAGCCCCAGCATTTT.

CDR3 protein: CASSLAGLAGPGTGELFF. CDR3 DNA: TGTGCCAGCAGTCTCGCGGGACTAGCGGGTCCTGGCACCGGGGAGCTGTTTTTT. The chain joins TRBV6-1 to TRBJ2-2; TRBD2 aligns across 12 bases. CDR3 size: 18 residues. Germline values: CDR1 MNHNS, CDR2 SASEGT. V lost 5 bases and J lost 4; bases outside the gene matches: 11.

This clonotype was seen a few times. The chain has TRBV11-2 and TRBJ2-7; TRBD1 might be the D (5 bases). With 2 bases removed from V and 5 bases from J, the gap between germline ends came to 10 bases. This CDR3 has 13 residues. Germline CDR1 is SGHAT and CDR2 is FQNNGV. The CDR3 bases are TGTGCCAGCAGCTTAAACAGGATGAACGAGCAGTACTTC. Protein product: CASSLNRMNEQYF.

The chain carries TRBV28 and TRBJ1-5, with D perhaps TRBD1 (6 bases). With 7 bases removed from V and 8 bases from J, the gap between germline ends came to 21 bases. The CDR3 has 15 residues. From germline, CDR1 is MDHEN and CDR2 SYDVKM. The CDR3 is CASTLTLGAGEPQHF. CDR3 coding DNA: TGTGCCAGCACCCTAACCCTGGGGGCGGGTGAGCCCCAGCATTTT.

The chain joins TRBV7-9 to TRBJ2-7, with D hard to call. Germline V lookup: CDR1 SEHNR, CDR2 FQNEAQ (reference sequence). This CDR3 contains 14 residues. V lost 1 base, J lost 2 bases, and 9 bases lay in between. The CDR3, as DNA: TGTGCCAGCAGCTTAGACAGCCAACCCTACGAGCAGTACTTC. As protein: CASSLDSQPYEQYF.

This clonotype came up a few times. The J gene is TRBJ2-7, the V gene TRBV20-1, with 7 positions matching TRBD1. This CDR3 is built from 14 residues. Per the germline V gene, CDR1 is DFQATT and CDR2 is SNEGSKA (reference sequence). Trimming at V came to 1 base and at J to 2 bases, leaving 5 bases not matched to a gene. The CDR3 nucleotides read TGCAGTGCTAGAGGGGGGACAGTTACCTACGAGCAGTACTTC. Translating gives CSARGGTVTYEQYF.

This clonotype was counted between two and nine times. This chain uses TRBV4-2 with TRBJ2-7; 7 nucleotides align to TRBD2. The CDR3 runs to 15 residues. With V trimmed by 0 bases and J by 5 bases, 7 bases remained unmatched. Germline loops: CDR1 LGHNA, CDR2 YNFKEQ. CDR3 nucleotides: TGTGCCAGCAGCCAAGATCGGGGGGTAGTCGACGAGCAGTACTTC. Translated, it gives CASSQDRGVVDEQYF.

The sample holds many counts of this clonotype. The chain has TRBV7-3 and TRBJ2-2; possible D gene TRBD1, 6 bases. Between the trimmed V and J ends, which lost 1 base and 4 bases, there was a span of 13 bases. CDR3 length: 16 amino acids. In germline, CDR1 is SGHTA, CDR2 FQGTGA. Here the CDR3 reads CASSLIGRGGTGELFF. Written as DNA, the CDR3 is TGTGCCAGCAGCTTAATCGGCAGGGGCGGCACCGGGGAGCTGTTTTTT. The full variable domain, completed using reference TRBV7-3 and TRBJ2-2, is GAGVSQTPSNKVTEKGKYVELRCDPISGHTALYWYRQSLGQGPEFLIYFQGTGAADDSGLPNDRFFAVRPEGSVSTLKIQRTERGDSAVYLCASSLIGRGGTGELFFGEGSRLTVL.

At least ten counts were recorded for this clonotype. The V call is TRBV20-1, the J call TRBJ2-1, with D perhaps TRBD1 or TRBD2 (6 bases each). The CDR3 totals 14 residues. CDR1 DFQATT and CDR2 SNEGSKA come from the germline V gene (reference sequence). Deletions cut 4 bases from V and 6 bases from J, with 16 bases between. CDR3 sequence reads: CSAKGGLFGNEQFF. CDR3 coding DNA: TGCAGTGCTAAGGGGGGCTTGTTTGGCAATGAGCAGTTCTTC.

The chain recombines TRBV5-5 with TRBJ2-1; 9 positions match TRBD1. From germline, CDR1 is SGHKS and CDR2 YYEKEE (reference sequence). V was pared by 7 bases and J by 5 bases, with 4 bases of the junction left unmatched. There are 13 residues in the CDR3. CDR3 in DNA: TGTGCCAGCGCGACAGGGGGGGACAATGAGCAGTTCTTC. Translating gives CASATGGDNEQFF.

This clonotype has only one observation. The V gene is TRBV7-2, the J gene TRBJ2-3, with TRBD2 identical over 9 bases. V lost 5 bases, J lost 12 bases, and 6 bases stayed unmatched. This CDR3 contains 12 residues. The V gene's germline CDR1 is SGHTA and CDR2 FQGNSA. The CDR3 spells CASSDGLAPQYF. CDR3 in DNA: TGTGCCAGCAGCGACGGACTAGCGCCTCAGTATTTT.

This clonotype showed up just a few times. V usage is TRBV20-1 and J usage is TRBJ2-1; 13 nucleotides align to TRBD2. V dropped 5 bases and J dropped 10; count of bases not matched to a gene: 5. This CDR3 is 13 amino acids long. CDR1 DFQATT and CDR2 SNEGSKA come from the germline V gene (reference sequence). DNA of the CDR3: TGCAGTGCTCTCGGACTAGCGGGGGTGGAGCAGTTCTTC. Protein: CSALGLAGVEQFF.

The genes are TRBV14 and TRBJ1-6; D is ambiguous. Looked up from germline, CDR1 is SGHDN and CDR2 is FVKESK. This CDR3 is 18 amino acids long. Trimming took 4 bases from V and 0 from J, leaving 16 bases between them. DNA of the CDR3: TGTGCCAGCAGCCTGGGGAGGGTGAAGGACTCCTATAATTCACCCCTCCACTTT. This translates into CASSLGRVKDSYNSPLHF.

This clonotype was picked up many times. This chain uses TRBV28 with TRBJ2-1, with 8 bases fitting TRBD2. The CDR3 is 12 residues long. The V gene end was trimmed by 5 bases and the J gene end by 14 bases; junction bases not matched to a gene: 8. CDR1 is MDHEN and CDR2 is SYDVKM in the germline V gene. The CDR3 sequence is CASSPEREGEFF. The CDR3 DNA is TGTGCCAGCAGTCCCGAACGGGAGGGAGAGTTCTTC.

This clonotype was seen at least ten times. The chain links TRBV12-3 or TRBV12-4 to TRBJ2-1, with D perhaps TRBD1 (5 bases). The V and J ends lost 6 bases and 4 bases respectively, with 16 bases between them. The CDR3 length is 15 residues. The CDR3 spells CASRAGIGHYNEQFF. CDR3 DNA: TGTGCCAGCAGGGCAGGGATAGGGCATTACAATGAGCAGTTCTTC.